This TCR beta chain was sequenced during a study of beta chain features in type 1 diabetes (dated by TCRdb to between 2018 and 2020). Looking at the study overall: Mean age, gender distribution, total cell number and subset yield did not differ between patients and healthy donors. A total of 107,917,701 sorted cells were examined across all samples, and the number of cells per subset was strongly correlated with RNA yield. Naive and central memory subsets were obtained from all 30 or so donors, but regulatory and stem cell-like memory subsets were isolated from only 8 patients and about 8 healthy donors. The study compared the TCRB repertoires of sorted circulating CD4+ T cell subsets in recently diagnosed type 1 diabetes patients with those in matched healthy donors. Study-level results and caveats: Because cDNA was sequenced instead of genomic DNA, highly expressing activated cells could be over-represented, though the groups showed no difference in activation or CD3 levels. Type 1 diabetes patients showed a moderate but significant shortening of TCRB CDR3 length in all four CD4+ subsets. PCR may preferentially amplify shorter templates, but because patient and control samples were amplified and corrected together, any resulting skew would affect both groups equally. The naive, central memory and regulatory TCRB repertoires appeared to resemble one another more closely among patients than among healthy donors. Because small numbers of individuals were included in the HLA sub-analyses, any influence of HLA type on TCRB rearrangement was left unresolved. Patients with type 1 diabetes made fewer insertions and deleted more nucleotides at VDJ recombination sites, implying thymic rearrangement abnormalities.

Each donor gave one peripheral blood draw, roughly 110 mL on average, collected into heparinised tubes. A BD FACSAria II was used to sort naive, central memory, regulatory and stem cell-like memory CD4+ T cells with a panel that included CD45RO, CCR7, CD25, CD127, CD95 and CD27. A purity above 95% was achieved for all sorted populations. PBMCs were separated immediately by Lymphoprep density gradient centrifugation and were stained directly, without being cultured. So that batch effects would be minimized, each experiment stained and sorted samples in pairs, pairing one healthy donor with one patient. As for this clone: Its antigen is still unknown. Base qualities are missing; no much larger clone stands one base away.

The entire isolated RNA was reverse transcribed using the High Capacity cDNA Reverse Transcription Kit, and thus expressed TCRB transcripts were sequenced. Naive, central memory and regulatory T cell samples underwent deep immunoSEQ sequencing, averaging around 4 million total reads per sample. Sorted cells were lysed in RLT buffer and RNA was extracted with DNase-treated RNeasy Micro or Mini kits, depending on cell number. Each cell subset was processed separately to prevent cross-contamination, with patient and healthy donor samples processed together. TCRB sequences were amplified from cDNA with the immunoSEQ multiplex PCR, producing 87-bp fragments spanning the CDR3 region. Sequencing of the amplicons was performed on the Illumina HiSeq platform. The source study handled its data this way. PCR bias was computationally corrected using synthetic template baselines, reads within Hamming distance 2 were collapsed, and singletons that could not be merged were discarded. Reads were aligned against IMGT so that V, D and J genes, CDR3 length and insertions or deletions at six rearrangement sites could be assigned. Within each subset, clonotype counts were normalized to the number of sorted cells before true diversity and Gini coefficients were calculated with the tcR R package. The overlap coefficient, calculated on TCRB nucleotide sequences, was used to measure repertoire sharing. TCRdb re-hosts the immuneACCESS table, in-frame sequences only. Its copies lack some clones; in the studies checked, an unresolved V gene accounts for under half of them, and the cause for the rest is not known. V and J calls and clone size are those listed in that table; D and trimming were worked out from the DNA. The sample data list hundreds of thousands of clones, and around 8.5% of these were observed just once. Jointly, the top ten make up around 1% of the sample.

Sequenced input: central memory CD4+ T cells from blood. The sequence derives from a man aged 30-40 years with type 1 diabetes.

Here is the DNA: TGTGCCAGCAGCGCACAGGGGTTTAGGGATGGCTACACCTTC. It translates as CASSAQGFRDGYTF. The V and J segments used are TRBV9 and TRBJ1-2; 7 junctional bases match TRBD1. CDR1 and CDR2 are drawn from the germline V gene: SGDLS, YYNGEE. The germline V end is reduced by 3 bases and the J end by 6 bases; junction bases left unmatched: 8. The CDR3 contains 14 residues, cysteine and phenylalanine counted. The sequence is cut down to CDR3 DNA, 42 bases in frame from base 1.